The source of this T cell receptor (beta chain) is a study of technical replicates of blood from a few donors. This clone was seen once. Measured with immunoSEQ multiplex PCR; TCRdb has only the in-frame clones, and not every one. This repertoire shows about 16,000 clones, about 86% found once; its top ten account for 9% to 15%. Germline V gene sequence: CDR1 SGHRS, CDR2 YFSETQ. The CDR3 is 15 residues long. J was trimmed by 5 bases and V by 3 bases; bases with no gene match: 7. This chain uses TRBV5-1 with TRBJ1-4; 7 nucleotides line up with TRBD1. The sequenced material came from PBMCs. The clonotype comes from a human donor in good health. CDR3 DNA: TGCGCCAGCAGCTATGGGGACAGTACGAATGAAAAACTGTTTTTT. Encoded protein: CASSYGDSTNEKLFF.